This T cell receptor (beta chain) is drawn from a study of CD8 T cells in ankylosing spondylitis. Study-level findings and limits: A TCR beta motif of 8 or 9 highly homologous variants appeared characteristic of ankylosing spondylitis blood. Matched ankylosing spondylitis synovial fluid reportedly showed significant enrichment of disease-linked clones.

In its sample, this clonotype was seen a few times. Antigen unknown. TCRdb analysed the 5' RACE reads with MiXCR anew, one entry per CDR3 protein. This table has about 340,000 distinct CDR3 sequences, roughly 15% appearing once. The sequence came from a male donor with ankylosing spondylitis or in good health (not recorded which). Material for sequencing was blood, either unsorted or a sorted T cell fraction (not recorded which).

CDR3 in amino acids: CASSFPGWSNTGELFF. The CDR3, as DNA: TGCGCCAGCAGCTTTCCAGGGTGGTCGAACACCGGGGAGCTGTTTTTT. The chain joins TRBV5-1 to TRBJ2-2; D is perhaps TRBD1 (5 bases). V was trimmed by 2 bases and J by 0 bases, leaving 11 bases between them. CDR3 length: 16 amino acids. CDR1 and CDR2 from the germline V gene are SGHRS and YFSETQ.